Following are 21 T cell receptor beta chains from one sample sequenced in a study of T cell clones after liver transplantation. Method: immunoSEQ multiplex PCR; TCRdb's copy keeps in-frame clones and lacks some. The repertoire has under 130,000 clones, about 86% of them found once; the top ten carry less than 3%. The specimen was CD4+ T cells from blood, collected around 50 months after liver transplant. These receptors all come from a human patient who received a liver transplant. Some T cells may have originated in the graft donor.

The chain couples TRBV29-1 to TRBJ2-5; the D is unclear. The CDR3 sequence is 11 residues long. The V end was cut by 5 bases, the J end by 4 bases, with 8 bases between. Germline assignment: CDR1 SQVTM and CDR2 ANQGSEA. Here the CDR3 DNA reads TGCAGCGTTTGGACGGGAGAGACCCAGTACTTC. Its translation is CSVWTGETQYF. The whole variable domain, remainder taken from reference TRBV29-1 and TRBJ2-5, is SAVISQKPSRDICQRGTSLTIQCQVDSQVTMMFWYRQQPGQSLTLIATANQGSEATYESGFVIDKFPISRPNLTFSTLTVSNMSPEDSSIYLCSVWTGETQYFGPGTRLLVL.

The chain links TRBV19 to TRBJ2-2; D is unresolved. The V and J ends lost 7 bases and 0 bases respectively, with 9 bases between them. CDR1 LNHDA and CDR2 SQIVND come from the germline V gene (reference sequence). The CDR3 is 14 amino acids. CDR3 DNA: TGTGCCAGTAAACGGCAGGCGAACACCGGGGAGCTGTTTTTT. Protein: CASKRQANTGELFF.

This chain connects TRBV15 to TRBJ1-3; 8 bases match TRBD1. The trim removed 0 bases at V and 2 bases at J, leaving 0 bases unmatched. CDR1 is LNHNV, CDR2 YYDKDF, per germline (reference sequence). The CDR3 spans 15 residues. The CDR3: CATSRDRGPGNTIYF. The CDR3 region has the DNA TGTGCCACCAGCAGAGACAGGGGGCCTGGAAACACCATATATTTT. The full variable domain, completed using reference TRBV15 and TRBJ1-3, is DAMVIQNPRYQVTQFGKPVTLSCSQTLNHNVMYWYQQKSSQAPKLLFHYYDKDFNNEADTPDNFQSRRPNTSFCFLDIRSPGLGDTAMYLCATSRDRGPGNTIYFGEGSWLTVV.

The gene calls are TRBV11-2 and TRBJ2-2; 10 bases are a match to TRBD2. This CDR3 contains 18 residues. The junction had 9 bases not matched to a gene; V was cut back by 5 bases and J by 0 bases. The germline V gene has CDR1 SGHAT and CDR2 FQNNGV. CDR3 protein: CASSPRSGTSANTGELFF. CDR3 DNA: TGTGCCAGCAGCCCAAGGAGTGGGACTAGCGCGAACACCGGGGAGCTGTTTTTT.

The J gene is TRBJ1-4, the V gene TRBV7-8; D is unclear. Deletions cut 1 base from V and 7 bases from J, with 10 bases between. This CDR3 comprises 14 residues. Germline values: CDR1 SGHVS, CDR2 FQNEAQ. The CDR3 spells CASSLGGWGEKLFF. The CDR3 DNA reads TGTGCCAGCAGCTTAGGGGGTTGGGGTGAAAAACTGTTTTTT.

The chain joins TRBV25-1 to TRBJ2-3, with TRBD1 matching over 7 bases. V shed 3 bases, J shed 4 bases, and the junction held 10 bases outside the gene matches. Germline CDR1 and CDR2: MGHDK and SYGVNS. The CDR3 is 16 residues long. The CDR3: CASSDLTRTGADTQYF. CDR3 bases: TGTGCCAGCAGTGATCTCACCCGCACAGGGGCAGATACGCAGTATTTT.

The chain has TRBV25-1 and TRBJ2-1; possible D gene TRBD1, 6 bases. Germline V gives CDR1 MGHDK, CDR2 SYGVNS. The CDR3 has 15 amino acids. With 5 bases removed from V and 0 bases from J, the gap between germline ends came to 11 bases. In nucleotides, the CDR3 is TGTGCCAGCAGTCGTACAGGGCCCTCCTACAATGAGCAGTTCTTC. It specifies CASSRTGPSYNEQFF.

V and J are TRBV11-2 and TRBJ1-2; no reliable D call. The CDR3 spans 15 residues. The V and J ends lost 0 bases and 7 bases respectively, with 15 bases between them. Looked up from germline, CDR1 is SGHAT and CDR2 is FQNNGV. The CDR3 spells CASSLDHGKGGGYTF. The CDR3 DNA reads as TGTGCCAGCAGCTTAGATCACGGAAAGGGAGGTGGCTACACCTTC.

The sample holds a few counts of this clone. In DNA form, the CDR3 reads TGTGCCAGCAGTCTCGGGACAGGGATGAACACTGAAGCTTTCTTT. This encodes CASSLGTGMNTEAFF. The chain joins TRBV27 to TRBJ1-1; 9 nucleotides match TRBD1. The CDR3 consists of 15 residues. CDR1 is MNHEY and CDR2 is SMNVEV in the germline V gene (reference sequence). Trimming cost V 5 bases and J 0 bases; bases outside gene matches: 4.

The chain is built from TRBV4-1 and TRBJ2-2, with D hard to call. CDR1 and CDR2 (germline): MGHRA, YSYEKL. V was shortened by 0 bases and J by 7 bases, with 21 bases between the two germline ends. The CDR3 covers 18 residues. The CDR3 loop is CASSQDLLTTKAGGELFF. DNA for the CDR3: TGCGCCAGCAGCCAAGATCTTCTTACCACCAAAGCAGGCGGGGAGCTGTTTTTT.

The chain combines TRBV7-2 with TRBJ2-1; D remains unclear. V was shortened by 3 bases and J by 0 bases, with 6 bases between the two germline ends. This CDR3 has 14 amino acids. The V gene's germline CDR1 is SGHTA and CDR2 FQGNSA. The CDR3 DNA reads TGTGCCAGCAGCTTGGTGAGCTCCTACAATGAGCAGTTCTTC. Protein: CASSLVSSYNEQFF.

The chain uses TRBV11-3 and TRBJ2-1; the D call may be TRBD1 or TRBD2 (7 bases each). Trimming took 4 bases from V and 8 from J, leaving 15 bases between them. The germline CDR1 and CDR2 sequences are SGHNT and YENEEA. The CDR3 sequence is 14 residues long. The CDR3 DNA follows: TGTGCCAGCAGCTCAGGGGGGGTAGCCCATGAGCAGTTCTTC. This encodes CASSSGGVAHEQFF.

The V gene is TRBV7-2, the J gene TRBJ1-3; D is undetermined. V lost 3 bases and J lost 0, with 12 bases in between. The CDR3 sequence is 16 residues long. Germline V gives CDR1 SGHTA, CDR2 FQGNSA. CDR3 loop: CASSLQDAYSGNTIYF. As DNA, the CDR3 is TGTGCCAGCAGCTTGCAGGACGCTTACTCTGGAAACACCATATATTTT.

The chain links TRBV5-4 to TRBJ1-6; D call uncertain. CDR1 is SGHNT and CDR2 is YYREEE in the germline V gene (reference sequence). The V end was cut by 4 bases, the J end by 5 bases, with 19 bases between. This CDR3 region has 17 residues. CDR3 DNA sequence: TGTGCCAGCAGCCCCCGATGGTCGTCGATGGATAATTCACCCCTCCACTTT. Its translation is CASSPRWSSMDNSPLHF.

This chain connects TRBV6-5 to TRBJ1-2; tentatively, D is TRBD1 (6 bases). The CDR3 has 13 residues. The V end lost 5 bases, the J end lost 8 bases, and 15 bases lay between the germline ends. From germline, CDR1 is MNHEY and CDR2 SVGAGI. As DNA, the CDR3 is TGTGCCAGCAGTAACCCACCAGGGGAAGGCTACACCTTC. Translated, it gives CASSNPPGEGYTF.

This rearrangement joins TRBV6-1 to TRBJ2-7; D unclear. Trimming took 6 bases from V and 4 from J, leaving 10 bases between them. From germline, CDR1 is MNHNS and CDR2 SASEGT. The CDR3 is made up of 12 amino acids. CDR3 sequence (DNA): TGTGCCAGCAGCGGCACAACTTACGAGCAGTACTTC. Encoded protein: CASSGTTYEQYF.

The chain joins TRBV25-1 to TRBJ2-7; D is undetermined. The CDR3 covers 16 residues. Germline loops: CDR1 MGHDK, CDR2 SYGVNS. Trimming removed 1 base from V and 0 bases from J, with 13 bases in between. CDR3 sequence reads: CASSELTVYSSYEQYF. The CDR3 DNA sequence: TGTGCCAGCAGTGAATTGACGGTATATAGCTCCTACGAGCAGTACTTC.

This chain uses TRBV10-1 with TRBJ2-2; 10 bases line up with TRBD2. The CDR3 spans 16 residues. V gave up 1 base and J gave up 4 bases; unmatched junction bases: 3. Germline V lookup: CDR1 WNHNN, CDR2 SYGVQD (reference sequence). Here the CDR3 reads CASSEWPSGSTGELFF. The DNA of the CDR3 is TGCGCCAGCAGTGAGTGGCCTAGCGGGAGCACCGGGGAGCTGTTTTTT.

A single count supports this clone. V and J are TRBV7-2 and TRBJ1-4, with D unclear. The CDR3 spans 13 residues. V was cut by 5 bases and J by 7 bases, with 11 bases left in between. Per the germline V gene, CDR1 is SGHTA and CDR2 is FQGNSA. CDR3 region: CASSRGLGEKLFF. Here the CDR3 DNA reads TGTGCCAGCAGCAGAGGGTTGGGTGAAAAACTGTTTTTT.

The V and J genes are TRBV7-2 and TRBJ2-5, with D possibly matching TRBD2 (5 bases). The V end was cut by 6 bases, the J end by 5 bases, with 19 bases between. The CDR3 runs to 15 residues. From germline, CDR1 is SGHTA and CDR2 FQGNSA. CDR3 loop: CASRRKDSQVETQYF. The DNA of the CDR3 is TGTGCCAGCAGAAGAAAGGACTCCCAGGTCGAGACCCAGTACTTC.

J is TRBJ1-1 and V is TRBV13; tentative D call: TRBD1 (6 bases). V lost 3 bases, J lost 6 bases, and 14 bases lay in between. The CDR3 totals 14 residues. Germline V gene sequence: CDR1 PRHDT, CDR2 FYEKMQ (reference sequence). CDR3 amino acids: CASSFEGGISEAFF. CDR3 in DNA: TGTGCCAGCAGCTTTGAGGGGGGAATTTCTGAAGCTTTCTTT.